The 19 T cell receptor beta chains presented below share a single source sample, sequenced in a study of blood T cell repertoires in COVID-19. Sequencing used immunoSEQ multiplex PCR; TCRdb keeps in-frame clones, though not all of them. The repertoire holds approximately 150,000 clones, with around 87% as singletons. Sequencing was carried out using peripheral blood. These TCRs come from a man aged 45-65 years who had recovered from COVID-19.

This chain connects TRBV7-2 to TRBJ1-2, with TRBD1 matching over 8 bases. This CDR3 has 13 residues. Germline lookup yields CDR1 SGHTA and CDR2 FQGNSA. Trimming cost V 7 bases and J 8 bases; bases outside gene matches: 9. CDR3 region: CASTPDRASGYTF. CDR3 coding DNA: TGTGCCAGCACCCCGGACAGGGCCAGCGGCTACACCTTC.

The chain recombines TRBV5-1 with TRBJ1-6, with D possibly TRBD1 on 5 matching bases. Germline assignment: CDR1 SGHRS and CDR2 YFSETQ. Trimming cost V 3 bases and J 9 bases, with 16 bases left between them. The CDR3 runs to 15 residues. CDR3 DNA sequence: TGCGCCAGCAGCTCCTCTCAGGGTCAGGGTTCACCCCTCCACTTT. Its protein is CASSSSQGQGSPLHF.

The V call is TRBV25-1, the J call TRBJ1-2; 7 bases agree with TRBD1. CDR3 size: 14 residues. V shed 3 bases and J 6 bases; nucleotides not matched to a gene: 7. The germline V gene has CDR1 MGHDK and CDR2 SYGVNS. The DNA of the CDR3 is TGTGCCAGCAGTGAGAGGGGGCGCCCTGATGGCTACACCTTC. Translating gives CASSERGRPDGYTF.

In DNA, the CDR3 is TGTGCCAGCAGCCTCACCCGGACAGCTAGCACAGATACGCAGTATTTT. Translated, it gives CASSLTRTASTDTQYF. The chain joins TRBV5-8 to TRBJ2-3; perhaps TRBD1 as D (6 bases). V shed 4 bases and J shed 0 bases, with 15 bases lying between them. CDR1 is SGHTS and CDR2 is YDEGEE in the germline V gene. The CDR3 consists of 16 residues.

This chain connects TRBV11-2 to TRBJ1-4; TRBD1 aligns across 9 bases. This CDR3 contains 13 residues. The junction had 1 base not matched to a gene; V was cut back by 5 bases and J by 6 bases. Germline V gene lookup returns CDR1 SGHAT and CDR2 FQNNGV. CDR3 sequence reads: CASSRDRDEKLFF. The CDR3 DNA reads as TGTGCCAGCAGCCGGGACAGGGATGAAAAACTGTTTTTT. Drawing the rest from reference TRBV11-2 and TRBJ1-4, the complete variable domain is EAGVAQSPRYKIIEKRQSVAFWCNPISGHATLYWYQQILGQGPKLLIQFQNNGVVDDSQLPKDRFSAERLKGVDSTLKIQPAKLEDSAVYLCASSRDRDEKLFFGSGTQLSVL.

This clone is a singleton in its sample. V and J are TRBV5-1 and TRBJ2-7; possibly TRBD1 for D (5 bases). The germline V gene has CDR1 SGHRS and CDR2 YFSETQ. The V and J ends lost 6 bases and 3 bases respectively, with 13 bases between them. The CDR3 runs to 13 residues. Written as DNA, the CDR3 is TGCGCCAGCACACCCCCAGGGAACTACGAGCAGTACTTC. This gives the protein CASTPPGNYEQYF.

The rearrangement links TRBV7-2 to TRBJ1-2; 8 bases agree with TRBD1. The CDR3 covers 17 residues. Germline CDR1 reads SGHTA; CDR2 reads FQGNSA. V gave up 3 bases and J gave up 6 bases; unmatched junction bases: 15. CDR3 protein: CASSFFGAYRGYDGYTF. DNA of the CDR3: TGTGCCAGCAGCTTTTTTGGGGCGTACAGGGGGTATGATGGCTACACCTTC. Based on the CDR3 plus reference TRBV7-2 and TRBJ1-2, the full variable domain is GAGVSQSPSNKVTEKGKDVELRCDPISGHTALYWYRQSLGQGLEFLIYFQGNSAPDKSGLPSDRFSAERTGGSVSTLTIQRTQQEDSAVYLCASSFFGAYRGYDGYTFGSGTRLTVV.

This chain uses TRBV5-1 with TRBJ2-5; 7 bases agree with TRBD2. V was clipped by 3 bases and J by 2 bases; unmatched bases: 4. The CDR3 contains 14 residues. Germline CDR1 reads SGHRS; CDR2 reads YFSETQ. The CDR3 bases are TGCGCCAGCAGCTACGGGACTACTCAAGAGACCCAGTACTTC. Its translation: CASSYGTTQETQYF.

V gene TRBV5-1 combines with J gene TRBJ2-2; tentatively, D is TRBD1 (6 bases). Looked up from germline, CDR1 is SGHRS and CDR2 is YFSETQ. Trimming pared 1 base from V and 1 base from J, leaving 14 bases between. The CDR3 loop spans 17 amino acids. The CDR3 nucleotides read TGCGCCAGCAGCTTGCAGGGGCGTCAGATGAACACCGGGGAGCTGTTTTTT. Its protein is CASSLQGRQMNTGELFF.

V is TRBV4-1 and J is TRBJ2-3; no definite D call. Per germline, CDR1 MGHRA and CDR2 YSYEKL. The CDR3 is 15 residues long. Deletions cut 3 bases from V and 7 bases from J, with 17 bases between. The CDR3 region is CASSQTPAVPNTQYF. CDR3 bases: TGCGCCAGCAGCCAGACCCCCGCGGTTCCAAATACGCAGTATTTT.

As DNA, the CDR3 is TGTGCCAGTAGTATATCAACAGGGCTACAGCCCCAGCATTTT. This translates into CASSISTGLQPQHF. The chain recombines TRBV19 with TRBJ1-5; a weak D match, TRBD1 (6 bases). The CDR3 contains 14 residues. Per the germline V gene, CDR1 is LNHDA and CDR2 is SQIVND (reference sequence). V lost 2 bases, J lost 7 bases, and 12 bases lay in between.

This clone was counted a few times. The chain links TRBV3-1 (or the pseudogene TRBV3-2) to TRBJ1-1; tentative D call: TRBD1 (5 bases). In germline, CDR1 is LGHDT, CDR2 YNNKEL (reference sequence). The CDR3 is 16 amino acids. The V end was cut by 5 bases, the J end by 0 bases, with 16 bases between. In DNA, the CDR3 is TGTGCCAGCAGCACCTCCCGGACATTCATGAACACTGAAGCTTTCTTT. This codes for CASSTSRTFMNTEAFF.

The chain couples TRBV18 to TRBJ2-2; D may be TRBD1 (6 bases). CDR1 is KGHSH and CDR2 is LQKENI in the germline V gene. V was pared by 2 bases and J by 0 bases, with 10 bases between. This CDR3 region has 16 residues. In DNA form, the CDR3 reads TGTGCCAGCTCACCAGTCAGGACAGCGAACACCGGGGAGCTGTTTTTT. Translating it yields CASSPVRTANTGELFF. The variable domain in full, with the rest retrieved from reference TRBV18 and TRBJ2-2, is NAGVMQNPRHLVRRRGQEARLRCSPMKGHSHVYWYRQLPEEGLKFMVYLQKENIIDESGMPKERFSAEFPKEGPSILRIQQVVRGDSAAYFCASSPVRTANTGELFFGEGSRLTVL.

The chain combines TRBV2 with TRBJ2-2; the D gene is possibly TRBD2 (7 bases). Trimming took off 9 bases at V and 2 bases at J, with 13 bases between the two ends. The CDR3 is made up of 14 amino acids. In germline, CDR1 is SNHLY, CDR2 FYNNEI. The CDR3 protein is CASRGGANTGELFF. DNA for the CDR3: TGTGCCAGTAGAGGGGGGGCAAACACCGGGGAGCTGTTTTTT.

This clone was counted a few times. The CDR3 here is CASSPTGTGYGYTF. As DNA, the CDR3 is TGTGCCAGCAGCCCCACCGGGACAGGGTATGGCTACACCTTC. The chain has TRBV7-9 and TRBJ1-2; 9 nucleotides match TRBD1. Germline loops: CDR1 SEHNR, CDR2 FQNEAQ (reference sequence). V was pared by 5 bases and J by 5 bases, with 6 bases of the junction left unmatched. The CDR3 extends over 14 amino acids.

The J gene is TRBJ2-2, the V gene TRBV6-2 or TRBV6-3; 8 bases are shared with TRBD1. V dropped 5 bases and J dropped 3; count of bases not matched to a gene: 8. The CDR3 totals 16 residues. CDR1 and CDR2 from the germline V gene are MNHEY and SVGEGT. CDR3 protein: CASSAQTGADTGELFF. The CDR3 coding sequence is TGTGCCAGCAGTGCTCAGACAGGGGCCGACACCGGGGAGCTGTTTTTT.

The genes are TRBV19 and TRBJ2-1, with TRBD2 matching over 11 bases. V trimming: 2 bases; J trimming: 4 bases; junction bases outside the gene matches: 7. The germline V gene has CDR1 LNHDA and CDR2 SQIVND (reference sequence). The CDR3 is 17 residues long. The DNA for the CDR3 is TGTGCCAGTAGTATAATACTAGCGGGGGCCCTATACAATGAGCAGTTCTTC. It encodes CASSIILAGALYNEQFF.

V usage is TRBV2 and J usage is TRBJ1-1, with D unclear. The CDR3 is 14 amino acids. CDR1 and CDR2 (germline): SNHLY, FYNNEI. The ends were cut back, 8 bases at V and 0 bases at J, with 13 bases in the middle. In DNA form, the CDR3 reads TGTGCCAGCGTCGAGGGCGGGTTGAACACTGAAGCTTTCTTT. It is translated as CASVEGGLNTEAFF.

CDR3 sequence: CASSQGDRGNTYGYTF. In DNA form, the CDR3 reads TGTGCCAGCAGCCAGGGGGACAGGGGGAATACCTATGGCTACACCTTC. The rearrangement joins TRBV5-6 to TRBJ1-2, with 11 bases fitting TRBD1. The CDR3 is 16 residues long. Germline trimming cut 4 bases from V and 4 bases from J; bases unmatched to any gene: 9. CDR1 and CDR2 from the germline V gene are SGHDT and YYEEEE.